These 17 T cell receptor beta chains were sequenced from one sample in a study of beta chain features in type 1 diabetes. What was sequenced were expressed TCRB transcripts, since all of the isolated RNA had been reverse transcribed. The protocol was immunoSEQ multiplex PCR, while the TCRdb copy is restricted to in-frame clones and leaves out a portion. Of under 900,000 clones in the sample, 15% to 20% were seen once. The sample was naive CD4+ T cells from blood. The receptor source for this set is a woman between 18 and 29 years old in good health.

This clone came up a few times. At the DNA level, this CDR3 is encoded by other sequences in the same sample as well. The chain links TRBV18 to TRBJ2-5, with D possibly matching TRBD2 (5 bases). CDR3 length: 13 residues. The V gene's germline CDR1 is KGHSH and CDR2 LQKENI. The ends were cut back, 3 bases at V and 2 bases at J, with 7 bases in the middle. The CDR3 DNA sequence: TGTGCCAGCTCACCGGGGAGTCAAGAGACCCAGTACTTC. Its translation is CASSPGSQETQYF.

This clone has a handful of counts. The chain employs TRBV6-1 and TRBJ2-7; the D is unclear. The CDR3 contains 10 residues. V was shortened by 8 bases and J by 3 bases, with 5 bases between the two germline ends. Germline values: CDR1 MNHNS, CDR2 SASEGT. Here the CDR3 DNA reads TGTGCCAGCTTTGACTACGAGCAGTACTTC. This encodes CASFDYEQYF.

A few counts support this clone. The chain is built from TRBV5-1 and TRBJ2-2; the D is unclear. The CDR3 runs 14 residues. Trimming took 2 bases from V and 3 from J, leaving 8 bases between them. CDR1 is SGHRS, CDR2 YFSETQ, per germline. CDR3 amino acids: CASSFDTYTGELFF. As DNA, the CDR3 is TGCGCCAGCAGCTTTGACACTTACACCGGGGAGCTGTTTTTT.

Remarks on this clone: Within the sample, other DNA sequences also encode this same CDR3. The chain couples TRBV2 to TRBJ1-5; 7 bases match TRBD1. The CDR3 is 13 residues long. In germline, CDR1 is SNHLY, CDR2 FYNNEI. J was trimmed by 2 bases and V by 6 bases; bases with no gene match: 1. The CDR3 DNA follows: TGTGCCAGCAGGCAGGGGGGCAATCAGCCCCAGCATTTT. As protein: CASRQGGNQPQHF.

This clone was recorded a few times. CDR3: CASSLFWGGEYEQYF. The CDR3 DNA reads TGCGCCAGCAGCTTGTTCTGGGGCGGGGAGTACGAGCAGTACTTC. The chain links TRBV5-1 to TRBJ2-7; D is possibly TRBD2 (6 bases). V was clipped by 1 base and J by 4 bases, with 15 bases between them. The CDR3 sequence is 15 residues long. CDR1 SGHRS and CDR2 YFSETQ come from the germline V gene.

Many counts were recorded for this clone. The V gene is TRBV14, the J gene TRBJ2-1; either TRBD1 or TRBD2 may fit D (5 bases each). V was shortened by 4 bases and J by 10 bases, with 14 bases between the two germline ends. Per germline, CDR1 SGHDN and CDR2 FVKESK. The length of the CDR3 is 13 residues. This CDR3 is CASSRDLPGEQFF. CDR3 coding DNA: TGTGCCAGCAGCCGGGACCTTCCCGGAGAGCAGTTCTTC.

This CDR3 reads CASSFTGNRPDTQYF. As DNA, the CDR3 is TGTGCCAGCAGCTTCACCGGAAACAGGCCAGATACGCAGTATTTT. The chain employs TRBV7-2 and TRBJ2-3; maybe TRBD1 (5 bases). Germline loops: CDR1 SGHTA, CDR2 FQGNSA. CDR3 length: 15 residues. V was clipped by 3 bases and J by 4 bases, with 14 bases between them.

The chain combines TRBV25-1 with TRBJ1-1; D gene unclear. V shed 5 bases and J shed 4 bases, with 17 bases lying between them. Germline V lookup: CDR1 MGHDK, CDR2 SYGVNS. The CDR3 contains 15 residues. The CDR3 nucleotides read TGTGCCAGCAGTTTACAAGCTCCCCAGACCACTGAAGCTTTCTTT. Residues: CASSLQAPQTTEAFF.

The chain joins TRBV7-8 to TRBJ2-5; TRBD1 matches at 8 bases. Trimming at V came to 4 bases and at J to 5 bases, leaving 6 bases not matched to a gene. Per the germline V gene, CDR1 is SGHVS and CDR2 is FQNEAQ. The CDR3 extends over 14 amino acids. CDR3 nucleotide sequence: TGTGCCAGCAGCTCCAGGGGGCGCGATGAGACCCAGTACTTC. It is translated as CASSSRGRDETQYF.

Only a few counts were recorded for this clone. The chain couples TRBV18 to TRBJ1-5; D not resolved. The length of the CDR3 is 15 residues. V was shortened by 4 bases and J by 1 base, with 11 bases between the two germline ends. Germline V gene data show CDR1 as KGHSH and CDR2 as LQKENI. The CDR3 DNA follows: TGTGCCAGCTCACGCGACGGGATAAGCAATCAGCCCCAGCATTTT. The encoded protein is CASSRDGISNQPQHF.

The chain recombines TRBV18 with TRBJ1-2, with a tentative D call TRBD1 (6 bases). V was shortened by 1 base and J by 4 bases, with 7 bases between the two germline ends. The CDR3 spans 13 residues. The germline CDR1 and CDR2 sequences are KGHSH and LQKENI. CDR3 DNA sequence: TGTGCCAGCTCACCACAGGACAGCTATGGCTACACCTTC. Its translation is CASSPQDSYGYTF. Drawing the rest from reference TRBV18 and TRBJ1-2, the complete variable domain is NAGVMQNPRHLVRRRGQEARLRCSPMKGHSHVYWYRQLPEEGLKFMVYLQKENIIDESGMPKERFSAEFPKEGPSILRIQQVVRGDSAAYFCASSPQDSYGYTFGSGTRLTVV.

This clone was seen a handful of times. The rearrangement links TRBV11-1 to TRBJ2-7; 13 nucleotides agree with TRBD2. Germline CDR1 SGHAT, CDR2 FQDESV (reference sequence). V shed 5 bases, J shed 4 bases, and the junction held 5 bases outside the gene matches. This CDR3 region has 15 residues. The CDR3 reads CASSDRTSGSYEQYF. The CDR3 nucleotides are TGTGCCAGCAGCGACCGGACTAGCGGGAGTTACGAGCAGTACTTC.

A few counts support this clone. This rearrangement joins TRBV10-3 to TRBJ2-5; the D gene is possibly TRBD1 (6 bases). CDR1 and CDR2 (germline): ENHRY, SYGVKD. Trimming removed 5 bases at V and 5 bases at J, with 12 bases between. This CDR3 is built from 13 residues. The CDR3 region has the DNA TGTGCCATCAGTCAGGGGTTAGTGGAGACCCAGTACTTC. It is translated as CAISQGLVETQYF.

The rearrangement links TRBV6-1 to TRBJ1-4; 7 nucleotides match TRBD1. Losses at the gene ends were 6 bases for V and 6 bases for J; bases not matched to a gene: 7. Germline V gives CDR1 MNHNS, CDR2 SASEGT. The CDR3 has 14 amino acids. CDR3 protein: CASRSGQVHEKLFF. CDR3 nucleotides: TGTGCCAGCAGATCAGGACAGGTCCATGAAAAACTGTTTTTT.

V usage is TRBV9 and J usage is TRBJ2-1, with TRBD2 matching over 15 bases. Per germline, CDR1 SGDLS and CDR2 YYNGEE. The CDR3 covers 15 residues. Losses at the gene ends were 4 bases for V and 8 bases for J; bases not matched to a gene: 4. This CDR3 reads CASSRGLAGGHEQFF. DNA of the CDR3: TGTGCCAGCAGCAGGGGACTAGCGGGAGGACATGAGCAGTTCTTC.

The chain recombines TRBV4-3 with TRBJ2-1; D possibly matches TRBD1 or TRBD2 (6 bases each). The CDR3 has 18 amino acids. The germline V gene has CDR1 LGHNA and CDR2 YSLEER. V was shortened by 0 bases and J by 5 bases, with 20 bases between the two germline ends. The CDR3 spells CASSQDRGPTTRDNEQFF. The CDR3 nucleotides are TGCGCCAGCAGCCAAGATCGGGGGCCTACGACTCGTGACAATGAGCAGTTCTTC.

This clone occurred a few times. The V and J genes are TRBV7-2 and TRBJ2-5; 9 positions agree with TRBD2. The V gene end was trimmed by 2 bases and the J gene end by 5 bases; junction bases not matched to a gene: 9. This CDR3 is built from 16 residues. CDR1 is SGHTA and CDR2 is FQGNSA in the germline V gene. CDR3 residues: CASSLNGLAGAETQYF. The CDR3 DNA sequence: TGTGCCAGCAGCTTAAATGGGTTAGCGGGAGCGGAGACCCAGTACTTC.